These T cell receptor beta chains were read from a single sample in a study of cytomegalovirus exposure and HLA in healthy donors. The data were produced by immunoSEQ multiplex PCR, yet TCRdb's version contains in-frame clones alone and is incomplete. This sample has fewer than 200,000 clones, with about four fifths found just once. The sequenced material came from PBMCs. Receptors originate from a woman between 50 and 59 years old in good health and CMV-seronegative. CDR3s include the opening cysteine and the closing phenylalanine or tryptophan. A D gene is named only where the DNA matches it firmly. The listing skips clone size in some rows; elsewhere it reads once, few, many or a size class.

abundance | j_gene | d_gene | v_gene | CDR3nt | CDR3aa
- | TRBJ1-4 | TRBD1 | TRBV5-1 | TGCGCCAGCAGCTTGGCCACAGGGGGCATTGAAAAACTGTTTTTT | CASSLATGGIEKLFF
once | TRBJ2-1 | TRBD2 | TRBV6-1 | TGTGCCAGCAGTGGCACTAGTGGGAGGGCCCCCGACAATGAGCAGTTCTTC | CASSGTSGRAPDNEQFF
- | TRBJ1-4 | - | TRBV5-5 | TGTGCCAGCAGCTTGGCCAAACTCACAGGGTATGAAAAACTGTTTTTT | CASSLAKLTGYEKLFF
- | TRBJ1-5 | - | TRBV2 | TGTGCCAGCAGTGTGGGGCAGCTCGCCGGCAATCAGCCCCAGCATTTT | CASSVGQLAGNQPQHF
- | TRBJ2-1 | - | TRBV28 | TGTGCCAGCAGTTTATTTTCCCGTTACAATGAGCAGTTCTTC | CASSLFSRYNEQFF
- | TRBJ2-3 | - | TRBV9 | TGTGCCAGCAGCGTAGACGAACGGGCCCGGGGGCAGTATTTT | CASSVDERARGQYF
few | TRBJ1-1 | - | TRBV18 | TGTGCCAGCTCACGGGCTCTTAAGACTGAAGCTTTCTTT | CASSRALKTEAFF
once | TRBJ2-7 | - | TRBV27 | TGTGCCAGCAGATGGCCCCCCCGGGTCGAGCAGTACTTC | CASRWPPRVEQYF
- | TRBJ1-2 | TRBD1 | TRBV19 | TGTGCCAGCCGGGACAGGGGGCGCAGCTATGGCTACACCTTC | CASRDRGRSYGYTF
- | TRBJ2-1 | TRBD2 | TRBV5-5 | TGTGCCAGCAGCTTGGTCCTCGCTAGCGGGGACCAATACAATGAGCAGTTCTTC | CASSLVLASGDQYNEQFF
- | TRBJ2-1 | TRBD1 | TRBV6-7 | TGTGCCAGCAGTTACGGGGGGACAGGAACAGGGCCGACCCCCAATGAGCAGTTCTTC | CASSYGGTGTGPTPNEQFF
- | TRBJ2-5 | - | TRBV5-5 | TGTGCCTCCATGGGAGGGGGTGCGGGAGTGTCCGAGACCCAGTACTTC | CASMGGGAGVSETQYF
- | TRBJ1-3 | TRBD1 | TRBV5-1 | TGCGCCAGCAGCTTGGATGACAGGGGAAGAAACACCATATATTTT | CASSLDDRGRNTIYF
- | TRBJ1-2 | TRBD1 | TRBV2 | TGTGCCAGCAGGCGGGACAGCATACTACTAGGCTACACCTTC | CASRRDSILLGYTF
- | TRBJ1-2 | - | TRBV4-3 | TGCGCCAGCAGCCAAATCGGTGAAAATGGCTACACCTTC | CASSQIGENGYTF
few | TRBJ1-1 | - | TRBV5-1 | TGCGCCAGCAGCTTTCGGGCGGCCACCACGGGAAGAAGGACTGAAGCTTTCTTT | CASSFRAATTGRRTEAFF
- | TRBJ2-7 | TRBD1 | TRBV7-9 | TGTGCCAGCAGCTCGGACAGGGGGCCAGAGCAGTACTTC | CASSSDRGPEQYF
- | TRBJ1-3 | TRBD1 | TRBV25-1 | TGTGCCAGCAGTTCCCGGACAGGGAGCTCTGGAAACACCATATATTTT | CASSSRTGSSGNTIYF